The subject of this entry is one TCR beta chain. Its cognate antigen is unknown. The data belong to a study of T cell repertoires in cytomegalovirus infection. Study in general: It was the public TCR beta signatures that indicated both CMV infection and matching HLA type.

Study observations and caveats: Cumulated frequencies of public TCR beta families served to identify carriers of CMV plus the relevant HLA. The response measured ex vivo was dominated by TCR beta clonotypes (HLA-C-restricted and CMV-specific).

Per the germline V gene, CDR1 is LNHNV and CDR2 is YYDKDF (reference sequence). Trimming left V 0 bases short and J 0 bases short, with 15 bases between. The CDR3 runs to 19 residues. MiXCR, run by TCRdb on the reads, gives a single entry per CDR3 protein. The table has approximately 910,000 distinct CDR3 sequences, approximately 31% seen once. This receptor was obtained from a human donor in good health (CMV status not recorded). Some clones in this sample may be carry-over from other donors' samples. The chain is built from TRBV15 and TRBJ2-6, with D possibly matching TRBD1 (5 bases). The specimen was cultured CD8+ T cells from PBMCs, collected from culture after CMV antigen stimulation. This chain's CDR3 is CATSRDPPRQTSGANVLTF. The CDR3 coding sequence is TGTGCCACCAGCAGAGATCCCCCTCGACAGACCTCTGGGGCCAACGTCCTGACTTTC.